Described below is a single T cell receptor (beta chain) sequence and its context. The data derive from a study of T cell changes during pregnancy in multiple sclerosis. V gave up 0 bases and J gave up 2 bases; unmatched junction bases: 4. The CDR3 is 15 amino acids. Germline values: CDR1 SGHDT, CDR2 YYEEEE. Repertoires were generated with immunoSEQ multiplex PCR, while TCRdb's copy carries only in-frame clones and drops some. Seen here are about 89,000 clones, about 90% observed once, and the top ten hold approximately 2.2%. The specimen comprised peripheral blood, sampled after pregnancy. The V gene is TRBV5-6, the J gene TRBJ2-7; 8 bases align to TRBD2. This TCR was sampled from a female donor in good health, enrolled as a control in a pregnancy study. CDR3 region: CASSLALRGAYEQYF. CDR3 DNA sequence: TGTGCCAGCAGCTTGGCCTTGCGGGGGGCCTACGAGCAGTACTTC.